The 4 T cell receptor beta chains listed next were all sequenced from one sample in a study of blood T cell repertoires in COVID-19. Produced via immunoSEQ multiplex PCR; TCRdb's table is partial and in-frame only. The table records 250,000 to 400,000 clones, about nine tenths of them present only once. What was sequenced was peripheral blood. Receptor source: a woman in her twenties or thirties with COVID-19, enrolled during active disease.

CDR3 in amino acids: CASSNPGGLNTGELFF. DNA for the CDR3: TGTGCCAGCAGCAATCCAGGGGGCCTGAACACCGGGGAGCTGTTTTTT. The rearrangement uses TRBV7-9 and TRBJ2-2; 8 nucleotides align to TRBD1. This CDR3 spans 16 amino acids. Losses at the gene ends were 5 bases for V and 1 base for J; bases not matched to a gene: 6. CDR1 and CDR2 from the germline V gene are SEHNR and FQNEAQ (reference sequence).

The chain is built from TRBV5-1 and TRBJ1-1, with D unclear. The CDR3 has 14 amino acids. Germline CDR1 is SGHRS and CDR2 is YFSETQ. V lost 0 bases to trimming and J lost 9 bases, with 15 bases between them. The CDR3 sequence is CASSLDREDPQAFF. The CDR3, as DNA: TGCGCCAGCAGCTTGGACCGGGAGGACCCACAAGCTTTCTTT.

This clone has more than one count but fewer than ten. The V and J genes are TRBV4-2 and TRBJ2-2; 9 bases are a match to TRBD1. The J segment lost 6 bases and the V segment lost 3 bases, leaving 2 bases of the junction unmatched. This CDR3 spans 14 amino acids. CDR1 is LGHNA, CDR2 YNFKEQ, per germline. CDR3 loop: CASSHRQGAGELFF. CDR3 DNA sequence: TGTGCCAGCAGCCATCGACAGGGGGCCGGGGAGCTGTTTTTT.

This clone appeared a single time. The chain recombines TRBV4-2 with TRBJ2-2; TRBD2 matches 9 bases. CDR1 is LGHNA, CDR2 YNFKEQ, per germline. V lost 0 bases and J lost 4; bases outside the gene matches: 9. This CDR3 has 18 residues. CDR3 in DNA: TGTGCCAGCAGCCAAGAACAGGCGGGGGGGCCGACCACCGGGGAGCTGTTTTTT. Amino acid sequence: CASSQEQAGGPTTGELFF.